This T cell receptor beta chain came from a study of blood T cell repertoires in COVID-19. The repertoire was sequenced with immunoSEQ multiplex PCR; TCRdb's copy has only in-frame clones and lacks some. The table records about 140,000 clones, about four fifths of them present only once. The CDR3 covers 12 residues. Germline lookup yields CDR1 SGHRS and CDR2 YFSETQ. Trimming stripped 1 base from V and 6 bases from J, with 7 bases between. This chain joins TRBV5-1 and TRBJ1-2; D unclear. The TCR originated in a human donor in a cohort sampled during active COVID-19. Sequencing input: peripheral blood. CDR3 DNA: TGCGCCAGCAGCTTGACAGCGGATGGCTACACCTTC. It codes for CASSLTADGYTF.